These T cell receptor beta chains were read from a single sample in a study of shared clonotypes between healthy human individuals. Sequenced by immunoSEQ multiplex PCR; TCRdb stores in-frame clones only, minus some. In the table there are 500,000 to 700,000 clones, approximately 95% of which are singletons. Sequencing was done on a sample of naive CD8+ T cells sorted from blood. These receptors were taken from a woman younger than 45 in good health. Both conserved end residues are part of each CDR3. D genes are given only for firm matches.

V	J	D	DNA	CDR3
TRBV28	TRBJ1-5	TRBD1	TGTGCCAGCTCGGGACAGGGGGCTGGTGAGCCCCAGCATTTT	CASSGQGAGEPQHF
TRBV4-1	TRBJ2-3	.	TGCGCCAGCAGCTCGAGCTCCCTAGGCACAGATACGCAGTATTTT	CASSSSSLGTDTQYF
TRBV7-2	TRBJ2-1	.	TGTGCCAGCAGCACGTATGACAGTTACAATGAGCAGTTCTTC	CASSTYDSYNEQFF
TRBV7-9	TRBJ2-7	TRBD2	TGTGCCAGCAGCCCACTAGCGTACTCCTACGAGCAGTACTTC	CASSPLAYSYEQYF
TRBV6-5	TRBJ2-7	.	TGTGCCAGCAGTTACTCCACAGGGCCCTACGAGCAGTACTTC	CASSYSTGPYEQYF
TRBV19	TRBJ1-4	TRBD1	TGTGCCAGTAGTGCGGGACAGGGCATTTTCAGTAATGAAAAACTGTTTTTT	CASSAGQGIFSNEKLFF
TRBV27	TRBJ2-7	TRBD1	TGTGCCAGCAGATCGACCGGGACAGGGGTTTCAGAGCAGTACTTC	CASRSTGTGVSEQYF
TRBV7-8	TRBJ1-3	TRBD1	TGTGCCAGCAGCTTACTTTTGGAGGGGGCGCCTGGAAACACCATATATTTT	CASSLLLEGAPGNTIYF
TRBV9	TRBJ2-1	TRBD2	TGTGCCAGCAGCGCCGTAGCGGGAGTAATTTCGGGTGAGCAGTTCTTC	CASSAVAGVISGEQFF
TRBV5-4	TRBJ2-5	.	TGTGCCAGCAGCTTGGAGAGGGACGAGACCCAGTACTTC	CASSLERDETQYF
TRBV19	TRBJ1-2	.	TGTGCCAGTAGCGTTGGGCAGGGTGACTATGGCTACACCTTC	CASSVGQGDYGYTF
TRBV13	TRBJ2-1	.	TGTGCCAGCGCTTTGCGATACGGGTATGAGCAGTTCTTC	CASALRYGYEQFF
TRBV5-1	TRBJ1-1	.	TGCGCCAGCAGCTTAGGAGGGTACAGTGAAGCTTTCTTT	CASSLGGYSEAFF
TRBV19	TRBJ2-7	TRBD2	TGTGCCAGTAGTATAGATGGGACTAGCGGCGGATACGAGCAGTACTTC	CASSIDGTSGGYEQYF
TRBV11-2	TRBJ2-5	.	TGTGCCAGCAGCTTAACAGTAGCTTCTGAGACCCAGTACTTC	CASSLTVASETQYF
TRBV27	TRBJ2-7	.	TGTGCCAGCCGAACAGGGATTGGCTACGAGCAGTACTTC	CASRTGIGYEQYF
TRBV28	TRBJ1-2	TRBD1	TGTGCCAGCAGTTTGGACAGGAACTATGGCTACACCTTC	CASSLDRNYGYTF
TRBV4-1	TRBJ2-7	TRBD2	TGCGCCAGCAGCCAAGATCAGGCGGGAGGGTACTACGAGCAGTACTTC	CASSQDQAGGYYEQYF
TRBV5-1	TRBJ2-1	TRBD2	TGCGCCAGCAGCCCAACCGGGACTAGCGGGAGGAATGAGCAGTTCTTC	CASSPTGTSGRNEQFF
TRBV7-9	TRBJ2-2	.	TGTGCCAGCACCGACGGGACAAAAAGGACCGGGGAGCTGTTTTTT	CASTDGTKRTGELFF
TRBV15	TRBJ1-1	TRBD1	TGTGCCACCAGCGGGGACAGGAGACTTGAAGCTTTCTTT	CATSGDRRLEAFF
TRBV19	TRBJ1-5	.	TGTGCCAGTAGTACTCTGAGGGGGGGAAATCAGCCCCAGCATTTT	CASSTLRGGNQPQHF
TRBV11-2	TRBJ2-7	TRBD2	TGTGCCAGCAGCCTATGGACTAGCGGGAGCTACGAGCAGTACTTC	CASSLWTSGSYEQYF
TRBV9	TRBJ2-3	TRBD1	TGTGCCAGCAGCGTATGGACAGGGTATAACACAGATACGCAGTATTTT	CASSVWTGYNTDTQYF
TRBV30	TRBJ2-7	.	TGTGCCTGGAGTGTACGGATGGACGGCTACGAGCAGTACTTC	CAWSVRMDGYEQYF
TRBV7-9	TRBJ2-7	.	TGTGCCAGCAGCTTAGCAGGGGCGGTAGCCGAGCAGTACTTC	CASSLAGAVAEQYF
TRBV9	TRBJ2-7	TRBD1	TGTGCCAGCAGCTACGGGACAGGGCACTCCTACGAGCAGTACTTC	CASSYGTGHSYEQYF
TRBV27	TRBJ2-7	.	TGTGCCAGCAGTAATCGTGGGGTCGTGGAGCAGTACTTC	CASSNRGVVEQYF
TRBV30	TRBJ2-7	TRBD2	TGTGCCTGTCAAGAAGCGGGACCCGCCTACGAGCAGTACTTC	CACQEAGPAYEQYF